A selection of T cell receptor beta chains follows, all from one sample in a study of tissue T cells after allogeneic stem cell transplantation. Using immunoSEQ multiplex PCR, the repertoire was profiled, and TCRdb retains in-frame clones only, with some absent. The sample holds some 43,000 clones, 80% to 95% seen once. Material: blood, obtained before transplantation. These receptor sequences come from a woman aged 35-75 years who later had graft-versus-host disease after an allogeneic stem cell transplant. CDR3s include the opening cysteine and the closing phenylalanine or tryptophan. A D gene is named only where the DNA matches it firmly. For some rows the clone size is stated as once, few or many, or as a class when expanded; others skip it.

13 TRBJ2-7 TRBV12-3/TRBV12-4 - - TGTGCCAGCAGTTTCCGGGCCCCCTACGAGCAGTACTTC CASSFRAPYEQYF
14 TRBJ2-7 TRBV29-1 few - TGCAGCGTTCTGGTAGGGGGGGGCTCCTACGAGCAGTACTTC CSVLVGGGSYEQYF
15 TRBJ2-7 TRBV7-9 - TRBD1 TGTGCCAGCAGCCCCACGGGGACAGGGGGCTACGAGCAGTACTTC CASSPTGTGGYEQYF
11 TRBJ2-7 TRBV6-1 - - TGTGCCAGCAGTGACAGCTACGAGCAGTACTTC CASSDSYEQYF
16 TRBJ2-1 TRBV4-2 - TRBD2 TGTGCCAGCAGTCGAATAGCGGGAGTAACCTACAATGAGCAGTTCTTC CASSRIAGVTYNEQFF
13 TRBJ1-1 TRBV11-2 - TRBD1 TGTGCCAGCAGCCCCCGACAGGGTGTGGTGGCTTTCTTT CASSPRQGVVAFF
12 TRBJ1-1 TRBV12-3/TRBV12-4 - - TGTGCCAGCAGTCCCAGGGCCACTGAAGCTTTCTTT CASSPRATEAFF
13 TRBJ1-2 TRBV11-2 - TRBD1 TGTGCCAGCAGCCCATGGGACAGCTATGGCTACACCTTC CASSPWDSYGYTF
15 TRBJ2-1 TRBV7-6 - TRBD2 TGTGCCAGCAGCCCCACCGGGACTAGAGACCCTCAGCAGTTCTTC CASSPTGTRDPQQFF
13 TRBJ1-6 TRBV25-1 - - TGTGCCAGCAGTGAATTTCGAAATTCACCCCTCCACTTT CASSEFRNSPLHF
16 TRBJ2-7 TRBV25-1 - TRBD2 TGTGCCAGCAGTGAAATGACTAGCGGGGACACCTACGAGCAGTACTTC CASSEMTSGDTYEQYF
16 TRBJ2-7 TRBV11-2 - TRBD2 TGTGCCAGCAGCTTACCGCGGGAGAGGGTATCCTACGAGCAGTACTTC CASSLPRERVSYEQYF
14 TRBJ2-7 TRBV19 - - TGTGCCAGTAGCTATTCCAGGGCGTCCTACGAGCAGTACTTC CASSYSRASYEQYF
14 TRBJ2-7 TRBV6-6 - TRBD2 TGTGCCAGCAGTGAGAGCGGGAGACGATACGAGCAGTACTTC CASSESGRRYEQYF
15 TRBJ1-2 TRBV28 - TRBD1 TGTGCCAGCAGTTTTCCCGGACAGGGTTACTATGGCTACACCTTC CASSFPGQGYYGYTF
13 TRBJ2-5 TRBV7-2 - - TGTGCCAGCAGCTTACGGGGAAGGGAGACCCAGTACTTC CASSLRGRETQYF
15 TRBJ2-1 TRBV14 - TRBD2 TGTGCCAGCAGCCAACTCGGGACTAGCATGAATGAGCAGTTCTTC CASSQLGTSMNEQFF
14 TRBJ1-5 TRBV18 few - TGTGCCAGCTCACCACGACAGAGCAATCAGCCCCAGCATTTT CASSPRQSNQPQHF
14 TRBJ1-1 TRBV11-2 - TRBD1 TGTGCCAGCAGCTTAGGACAGGGTGTCACTGAAGCTTTCTTT CASSLGQGVTEAFF
15 TRBJ1-5 TRBV30 - - TGTGCCTGGAGTGTAGAGGGAATACGAAATCAGCCCCAGCATTTT CAWSVEGIRNQPQHF
13 TRBJ2-2 TRBV5-4 - - TGTGCCAGCAGCTTGGTCGGAGCCGGGGAGCTGTTTTTT CASSLVGAGELFF
17 TRBJ1-1 TRBV5-8 - - TGTGCCAGCAGCTTGGTTCAGACCCAGGGGTTTGACACTGAAGCTTTCTTT CASSLVQTQGFDTEAFF
15 TRBJ2-2 TRBV7-9 - TRBD1 TGTGCCAGCAGCCGCGACAGGGGTTCGGCCGGGGAGCTGTTTTTT CASSRDRGSAGELFF
16 TRBJ2-1 TRBV6-2/TRBV6-3 - - TGTGCCAGCAGTTATCCCCACCCGAGCGGAGCTAATGAGCAGTTCTTC CASSYPHPSGANEQFF
15 TRBJ2-1 TRBV5-6 - TRBD1 TGTGCCAGCAGCTTGGGACAGGGGCCCTACAATGAGCAGTTCTTC CASSLGQGPYNEQFF
13 TRBJ1-2 TRBV6-2/TRBV6-3 - TRBD1 TGTGCCAGCAACCCGGACAGGTTAAATGGCTACACCTTC CASNPDRLNGYTF